This T cell receptor (beta chain) is drawn from a study of regulatory T cells in long-lasting Graves disease (dated by TCRdb to the early 2020s). About the study as a whole: Newly diagnosed Graves' disease patients had taken antithyroid drugs for less than 3 months. Persistent Graves' disease patients were compared with newly diagnosed Graves' disease patients by peripheral blood TCR sequencing and RNA sequencing. The study was conducted in China and was registered as a clinical trial. A total of roughly 35 samples underwent TCR sequencing, from around 13 patients with persistent Graves' disease and around 20 patients with newly diagnosed Graves' disease. General findings and caveats noted by the study authors: The authors acknowledged the small sample size as a limitation that may reduce accuracy. Compared with newly diagnosed patients, persistent Graves' disease patients had lower TCR Shannon entropy and fewer highly expanded clones, which suggests clonal expansion. Only peripheral blood was studied, because thyroid tissue, the primary lesion, was inaccessible. Persistent patients shared more public clonotypes among themselves (around 2,500) than newly diagnosed patients did (approximately 900). Persistent disease showed preferential use of TRBV28, TRBJ1-2 and TRBJ2-5, whereas newly diagnosed disease favored TRBV20-1 and TRBJ2-1. Only the TCR beta chain was sequenced and analyzed.

The germline V gene yields SGHRS for CDR1 and YFSETQ for CDR2. V is pared back by 4 bases and J by 4 bases, with 11 bases lying between the germline termini. The CDR3 has 14 amino acids, counting the end cysteine and phenylalanine. Only CDR3 DNA is held: 42 bases, read in frame from base 1. The library was obtained by multiplex PCR. For sequencing, an Illumina HiSeq 4000 was employed. TCR beta libraries were built with iRepertoire HTBI primers and Arm-PCR amplification of CDR3 regions. Gel purification was performed on PCR products prior to sequencing. In the original analysis: Gene usage analysis of CDR3 amino acid clonotypes relied on the roughly 60 TRBV and fewer than 15 TRBJ segments identified across samples. COPE and FqMerger were used to merge the filtered high-quality paired reads into contigs. BLAST was used to align contigs to IMGT TRBV, TRBD and TRBJ reference genes, with CDR3 defined following IMGT. Any clonotype with a frequency above 0.1% was counted as a highly expanded clone. Shannon entropy was used to measure repertoire diversity, and the Gini coefficient was used to measure V-J evenness. Clonotypes shared by more than one individual were considered public. TCRdb trimmed public reads at Q25 via fastp, called clones via MiXCR and kept in-frame beta chains. Rows with a matching CDR3 protein are joined into one entry that keeps the most common DNA and genes. V and J calls and clone size were set by TCRdb, not the authors. The sample table lists over 500,000 distinct CDR3 sequences, roughly 15% of them with a count of one. The ten largest clones represent more than 10% of the sample.

The meaning of the sample's time point label: newly diagnosed GD, antithyroid drugs for less than 3 months. RNA was extracted from PBMCs in TRIzol for both TCR sequencing and RNA sequencing. The diagnosis of Graves' disease was made according to American Thyroid Association guidelines. Patients were recruited from an endocrinology department in Xi'an, China. Each patient gave approximately 9 milliliters of peripheral blood, collected in an EDTA anticoagulant tube. Ficoll Paque Plus density gradient separation was used to isolate PBMCs, and no further T cell sorting was done. An Agilent 2100 Bioanalyzer and agarose gel were used to assess RNA quality, and a NanoDrop 2000 was used to measure RNA concentration. Worth noting for this clonotype: What antigen it recognizes has not been identified. Qualities for individual bases were not recorded, and no much larger clone is one base off.

This same sample was also part of a study on T cells in Graves' hyperthyroidism and ophthalmopathy. In that second paper, the authors write: Stable Graves' hyperthyroidism was defined as the absence of progression to ophthalmopathy over 18 months of follow-up. Hyperthyroidism patients were aged 18 to 65 years and newly diagnosed, with disease duration of less than 2 months. Any patient with an uncontrolled infection, another autoimmune disease, pregnancy or lactation was excluded. Diagnoses were established on the basis of clinical symptoms, serum thyroxine and TRAb, thyroid ultrasound, and orbital computed tomography. The TCR CDR3 was subjected to a first round of RT-PCR using the HTBI primer set and the Qiagen OneStep RT-PCR kit. Most expanded thyroid clonotypes (frequency above 0.001) were also detected in blood, suggesting blood repertoires may reflect thyroid immune responses. A 13 V-J signature model separated ophthalmopathy from stable hyperthyroidism, with approximately 87% sensitivity and about 81% specificity in cross-validation and 80%/75% in testing. In validation, the model predicted progression to ophthalmopathy with around 71% sensitivity and approximately 78% specificity, a median of about 6.7 months before onset. TCR V-J signatures able to tell the groups apart were searched for in a discovery cohort of more than 90 patients, of whom approximately 40 had Graves' ophthalmopathy and about 60 had stable Graves' hyperthyroidism. An independent validation cohort of under 20 hyperthyroidism patients and 17 patients who later progressed to ophthalmopathy tested prospective prediction of ophthalmopathy. For training and testing, the roughly 93 patients in the discovery cohort were randomly divided in a 7:3 ratio. Thyroid tissue and blood T-cell repertoires from roughly 6 Graves' hyperthyroidism patients were also compared in the study. Following sampling, methimazole starting at 30 mg daily was given to hyperthyroidism patients, and high-dose intravenous methylprednisolone was given to ophthalmopathy patients. Libraries were constructed in a second round of multiplex PCR, after which size selection and purification were performed. Libraries were sequenced paired-end with 100 bp reads on an Illumina HiSeq2000. SOAPnuke was used to process the raw data, throwing out any read that contained adapters or uncalled bases, had a mean Phred below 15, or lacked an exact constant-primer or identifier match. High-quality paired reads were merged with COPE v1.2.5, and unique nucleotide sequences were defined as clonotypes. Clonotypes were aligned to IMGT TRBV, TRBD and TRBJ reference segments using MiTCR v1.1. Analysis was restricted to V-J combinations with a frequency above 0.0001, which covered roughly 99% of repertoires. A TCS score was defined as the ratio of F50 (clonal expansion) to E x V (chaos), with BLOSUM62-based TCRdist applied between CDR3 peptides within each V-J. Welch's t-statistics and random forest reduced fewer than 550 V-J features to 13, which were used in a naive Bayes classifier (R e1071). Sample size was not statistically predetermined, and blinding of investigators to group allocation was not performed. TCR Vbeta CDR3 sequencing of 130 to 150 peripheral blood samples (roughly 43 ophthalmopathy, about 74 hyperthyroidism and roughly 17 progressor patients) is reported in the paper.

The specimen comprised peripheral blood mononuclear cells (PBMCs), sampled at new diagnosis, from a patient treated with antithyroid drugs. This clonotype originated in a man between 18 and 35 years old with Graves disease. Donor details come from another sample of the same person, matched by shared clones. Here the chain combines TRBV5-1 and TRBJ2-2; the D gene could be either TRBD1 or TRBD2, each agreeing at 5 bases. The CDR3 protein is CASSPGRITGELFF. DNA sequence: TGCGCCAGCAGCCCGGGACGGATCACCGGGGAGCTGTTTTTT.